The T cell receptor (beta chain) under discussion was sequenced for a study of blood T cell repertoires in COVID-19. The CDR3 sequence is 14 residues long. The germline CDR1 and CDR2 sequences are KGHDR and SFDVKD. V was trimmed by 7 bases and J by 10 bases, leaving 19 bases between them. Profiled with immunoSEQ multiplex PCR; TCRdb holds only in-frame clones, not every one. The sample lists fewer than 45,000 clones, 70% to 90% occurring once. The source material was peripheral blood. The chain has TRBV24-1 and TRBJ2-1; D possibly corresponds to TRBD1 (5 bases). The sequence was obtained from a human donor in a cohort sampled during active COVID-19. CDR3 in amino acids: CATSPPPGPHEQFF. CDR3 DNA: TGTGCCACCAGCCCCCCGCCAGGGCCCCACGAGCAGTTCTTC.